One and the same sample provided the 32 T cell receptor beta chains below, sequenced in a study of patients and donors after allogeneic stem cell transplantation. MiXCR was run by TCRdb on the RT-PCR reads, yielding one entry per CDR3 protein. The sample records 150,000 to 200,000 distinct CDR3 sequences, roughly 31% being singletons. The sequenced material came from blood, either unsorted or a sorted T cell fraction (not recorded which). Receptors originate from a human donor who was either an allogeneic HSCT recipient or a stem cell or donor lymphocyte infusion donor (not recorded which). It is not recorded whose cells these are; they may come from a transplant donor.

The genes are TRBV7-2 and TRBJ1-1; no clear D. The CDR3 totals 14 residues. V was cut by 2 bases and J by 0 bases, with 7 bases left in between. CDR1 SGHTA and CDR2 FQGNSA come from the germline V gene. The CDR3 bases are TGTGCCAGCAGCTTATTCGCAGTGAACACTGAAGCTTTCTTT. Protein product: CASSLFAVNTEAFF.

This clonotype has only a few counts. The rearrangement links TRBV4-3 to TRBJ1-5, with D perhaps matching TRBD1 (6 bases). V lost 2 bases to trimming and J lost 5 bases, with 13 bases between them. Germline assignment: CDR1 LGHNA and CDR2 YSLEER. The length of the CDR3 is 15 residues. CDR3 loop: CASSQYGGVHQPQHF. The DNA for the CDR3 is TGCGCCAGCAGCCAATACGGGGGCGTCCATCAGCCCCAGCATTTT.

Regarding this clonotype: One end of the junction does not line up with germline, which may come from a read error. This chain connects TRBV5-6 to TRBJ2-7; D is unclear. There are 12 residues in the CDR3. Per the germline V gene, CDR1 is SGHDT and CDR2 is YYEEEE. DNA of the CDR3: TGTGCTAGCAGCCCTGATTTGGGGGAGCAGTACTTC. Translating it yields CASSPDLGEQYF.

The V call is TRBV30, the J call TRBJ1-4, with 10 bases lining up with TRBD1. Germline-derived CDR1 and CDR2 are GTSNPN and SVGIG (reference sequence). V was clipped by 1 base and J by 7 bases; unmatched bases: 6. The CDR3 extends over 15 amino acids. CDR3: CAWSGTGGNFEKLFF. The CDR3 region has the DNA TGTGCCTGGAGTGGGACAGGGGGGAATTTTGAAAAACTGTTTTTT.

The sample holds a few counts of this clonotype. This CDR3 reads CASKGQGISPLHF. CDR3 DNA: TGTGCCAGCAAGGGACAGGGGATTTCACCCCTCCACTTT. The gene calls are TRBV27 and TRBJ1-6; 10 bases align to TRBD1. V lost 7 bases, J lost 9 bases, and 3 bases stayed unmatched. The CDR3 is made up of 13 amino acids. Germline CDR1 MNHEY, CDR2 SMNVEV (reference sequence).

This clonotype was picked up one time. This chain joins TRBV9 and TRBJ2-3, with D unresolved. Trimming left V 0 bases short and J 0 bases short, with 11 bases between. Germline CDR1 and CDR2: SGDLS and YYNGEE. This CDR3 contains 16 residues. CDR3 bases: TGTGCCAGCAGCGTAGCGGGTCGGACCAGCACAGATACGCAGTATTTT. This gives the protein CASSVAGRTSTDTQYF.

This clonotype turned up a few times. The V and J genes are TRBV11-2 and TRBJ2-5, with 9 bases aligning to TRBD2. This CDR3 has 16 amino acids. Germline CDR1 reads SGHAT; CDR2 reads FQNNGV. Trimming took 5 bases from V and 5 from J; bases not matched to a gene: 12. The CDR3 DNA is TGTGCCAGCAGCGGACTCAAGGTAGCGGGAGAGGAGACCCAGTACTTC. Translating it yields CASSGLKVAGEETQYF.

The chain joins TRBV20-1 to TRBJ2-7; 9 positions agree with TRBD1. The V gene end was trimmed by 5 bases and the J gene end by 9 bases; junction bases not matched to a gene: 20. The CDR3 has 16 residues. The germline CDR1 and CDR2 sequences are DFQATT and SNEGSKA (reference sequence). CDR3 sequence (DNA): TGCAGTGCTTTAATCCCGGGACAGGGTCTCCCCTATGGGCAGTACTTC. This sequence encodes CSALIPGQGLPYGQYF.

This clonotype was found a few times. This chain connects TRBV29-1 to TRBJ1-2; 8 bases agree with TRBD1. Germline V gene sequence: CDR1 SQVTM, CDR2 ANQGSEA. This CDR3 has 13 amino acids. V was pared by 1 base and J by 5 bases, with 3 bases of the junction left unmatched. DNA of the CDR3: TGCAGCGTTGAAGCGACAGGGGAGTATGGCTACACCTTC. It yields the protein CSVEATGEYGYTF.

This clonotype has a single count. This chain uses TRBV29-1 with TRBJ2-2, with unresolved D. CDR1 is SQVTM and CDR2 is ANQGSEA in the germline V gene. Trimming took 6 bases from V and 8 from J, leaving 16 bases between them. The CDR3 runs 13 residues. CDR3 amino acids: CSVAPTRPGELFF. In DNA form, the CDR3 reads TGCAGCGTCGCGCCTACGAGGCCTGGGGAGCTGTTTTTT.

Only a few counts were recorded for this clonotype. The CDR3 is CSVETRLSYEQYF. CDR3 nucleotides: TGCAGCGTTGAAACTAGGCTCTCCTACGAGCAGTACTTC. V is TRBV29-1 and J is TRBJ2-7; a possible D gene is TRBD2 (5 bases). This CDR3 comprises 13 residues. Germline CDR1 and CDR2: SQVTM and ANQGSEA. Trimming took 2 bases from V and 0 from J, leaving 8 bases between them.

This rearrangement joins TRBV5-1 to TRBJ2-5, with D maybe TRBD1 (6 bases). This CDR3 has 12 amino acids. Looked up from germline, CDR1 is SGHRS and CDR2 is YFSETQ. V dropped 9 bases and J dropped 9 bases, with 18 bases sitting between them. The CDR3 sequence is CATADRLGAQYF. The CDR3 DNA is TGCGCCACCGCGGACAGACTTGGGGCCCAGTACTTC.

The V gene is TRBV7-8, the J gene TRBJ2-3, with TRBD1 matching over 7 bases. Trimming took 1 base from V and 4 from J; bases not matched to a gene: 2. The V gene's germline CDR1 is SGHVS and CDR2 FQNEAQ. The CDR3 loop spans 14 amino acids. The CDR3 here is CASSLVQGADTQYF. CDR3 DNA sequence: TGTGCCAGCAGCTTAGTTCAGGGGGCAGATACGCAGTATTTT.

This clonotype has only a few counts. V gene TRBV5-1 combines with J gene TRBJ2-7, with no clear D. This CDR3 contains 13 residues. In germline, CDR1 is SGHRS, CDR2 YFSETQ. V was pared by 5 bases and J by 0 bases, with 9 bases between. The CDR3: CASRVTISYEQYF. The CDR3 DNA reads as TGCGCCAGCAGAGTCACCATCTCCTACGAGCAGTACTTC.

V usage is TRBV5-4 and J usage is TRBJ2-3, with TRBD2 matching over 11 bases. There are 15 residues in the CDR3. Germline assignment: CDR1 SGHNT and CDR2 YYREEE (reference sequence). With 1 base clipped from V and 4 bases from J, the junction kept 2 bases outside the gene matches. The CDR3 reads CASSLTSGRSDTQYF. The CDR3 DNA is TGTGCCAGCAGCTTGACTAGCGGGAGATCAGATACGCAGTATTTT.

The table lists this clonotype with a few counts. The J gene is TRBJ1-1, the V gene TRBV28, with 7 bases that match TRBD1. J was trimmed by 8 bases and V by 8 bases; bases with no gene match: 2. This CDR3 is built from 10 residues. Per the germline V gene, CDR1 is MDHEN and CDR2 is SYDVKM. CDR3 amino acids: CASSDREAFF. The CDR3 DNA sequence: TGTGCCAGCTCGGACAGGGAAGCTTTCTTT.

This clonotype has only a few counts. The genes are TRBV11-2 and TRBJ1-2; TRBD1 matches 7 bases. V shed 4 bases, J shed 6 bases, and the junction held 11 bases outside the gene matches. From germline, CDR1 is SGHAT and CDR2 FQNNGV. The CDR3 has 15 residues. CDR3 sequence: CASSSFGAGGHGYTF. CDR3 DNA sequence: TGTGCCAGCAGCTCCTTCGGGGCAGGGGGGCATGGCTACACCTTC.

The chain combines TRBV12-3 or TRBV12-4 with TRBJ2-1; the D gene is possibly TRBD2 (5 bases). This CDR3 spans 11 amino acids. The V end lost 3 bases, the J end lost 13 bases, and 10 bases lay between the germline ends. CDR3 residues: CASSFKWTQFF. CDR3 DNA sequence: TGTGCCAGCAGTTTTAAATGGACTCAGTTCTTC.

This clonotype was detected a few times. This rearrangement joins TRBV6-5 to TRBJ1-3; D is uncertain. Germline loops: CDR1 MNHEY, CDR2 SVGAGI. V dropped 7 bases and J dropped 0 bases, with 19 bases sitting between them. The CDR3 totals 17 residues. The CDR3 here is CASTSPLLWVSGNTIYF. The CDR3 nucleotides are TGTGCCAGCACCTCACCCCTCCTCTGGGTCTCTGGAAACACCATATATTTT.

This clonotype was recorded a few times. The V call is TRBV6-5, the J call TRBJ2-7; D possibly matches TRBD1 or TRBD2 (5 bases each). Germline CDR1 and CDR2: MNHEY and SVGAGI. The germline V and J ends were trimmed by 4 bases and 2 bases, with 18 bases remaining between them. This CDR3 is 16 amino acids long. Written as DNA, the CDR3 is TGTGCCAGCAGTTCGGATCCCGGGACGGCTACCTACGAGCAGTACTTC. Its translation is CASSSDPGTATYEQYF.

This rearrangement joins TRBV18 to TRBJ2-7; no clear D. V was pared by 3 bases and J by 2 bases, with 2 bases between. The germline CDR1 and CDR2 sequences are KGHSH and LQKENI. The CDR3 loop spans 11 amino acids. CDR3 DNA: TGTGCCAGCTCACCTGCCTACGAGCAGTACTTC. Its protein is CASSPAYEQYF.

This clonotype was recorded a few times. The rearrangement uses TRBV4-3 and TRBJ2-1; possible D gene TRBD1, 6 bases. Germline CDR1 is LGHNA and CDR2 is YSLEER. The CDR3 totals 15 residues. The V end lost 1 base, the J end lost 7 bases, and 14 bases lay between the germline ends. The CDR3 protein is CASSQVNSRGNEQFF. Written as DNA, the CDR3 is TGCGCCAGCAGCCAAGTGAATAGCAGGGGAAATGAGCAGTTCTTC.

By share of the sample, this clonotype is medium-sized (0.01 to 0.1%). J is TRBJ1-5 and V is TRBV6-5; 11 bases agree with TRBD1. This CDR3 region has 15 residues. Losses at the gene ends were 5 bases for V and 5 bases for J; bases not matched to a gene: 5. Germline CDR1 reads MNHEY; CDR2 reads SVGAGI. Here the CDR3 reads CASSRDRGDYQPQHF. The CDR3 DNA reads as TGTGCCAGCAGTCGGGACAGGGGGGACTATCAGCCCCAGCATTTT.

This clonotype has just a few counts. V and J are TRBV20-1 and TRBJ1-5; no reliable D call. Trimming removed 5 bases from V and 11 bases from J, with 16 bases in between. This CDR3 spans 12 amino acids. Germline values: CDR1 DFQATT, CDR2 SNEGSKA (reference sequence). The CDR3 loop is CSAPGFDWTQHF. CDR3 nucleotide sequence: TGCAGTGCTCCTGGTTTTGATTGGACCCAGCATTTT.

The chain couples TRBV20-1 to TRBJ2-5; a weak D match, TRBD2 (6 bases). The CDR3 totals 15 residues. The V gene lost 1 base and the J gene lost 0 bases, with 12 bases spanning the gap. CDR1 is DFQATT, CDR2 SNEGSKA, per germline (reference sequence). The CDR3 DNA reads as TGCAGTGCTAGAGGGAGGAGGGCAAACCAAGAGACCCAGTACTTC. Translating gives CSARGRRANQETQYF.

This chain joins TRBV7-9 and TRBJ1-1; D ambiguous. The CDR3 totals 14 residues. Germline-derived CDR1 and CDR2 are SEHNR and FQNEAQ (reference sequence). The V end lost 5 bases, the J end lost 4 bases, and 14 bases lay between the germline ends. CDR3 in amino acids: CASSLSGWATEAFF. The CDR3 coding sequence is TGTGCCAGCAGCCTATCGGGGTGGGCCACTGAAGCTTTCTTT. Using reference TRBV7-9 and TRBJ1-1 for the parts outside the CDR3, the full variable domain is DTGVSQNPRHKITKRGQNVTFRCDPISEHNRLYWYRQTLGQGPEFLTYFQNEAQLEKSRLLSDRFSAERPKGSFSTLEIQRTEQGDSAMYLCASSLSGWATEAFFGQGTRLTVV.

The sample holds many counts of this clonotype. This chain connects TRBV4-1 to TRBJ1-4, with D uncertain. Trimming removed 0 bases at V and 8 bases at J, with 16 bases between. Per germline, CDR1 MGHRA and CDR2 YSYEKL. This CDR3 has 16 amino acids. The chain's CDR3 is CASSQEPRRASEKLFF. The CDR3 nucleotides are TGCGCCAGCAGCCAAGAACCGCGGAGGGCAAGCGAAAAACTGTTTTTT.

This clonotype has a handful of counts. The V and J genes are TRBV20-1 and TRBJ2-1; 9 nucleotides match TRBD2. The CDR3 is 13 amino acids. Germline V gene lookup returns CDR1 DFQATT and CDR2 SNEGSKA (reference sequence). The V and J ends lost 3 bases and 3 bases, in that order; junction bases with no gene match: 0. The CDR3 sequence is CSARRGGYNEQFF. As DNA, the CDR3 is TGCAGTGCTAGGCGGGGGGGCTACAATGAGCAGTTCTTC.

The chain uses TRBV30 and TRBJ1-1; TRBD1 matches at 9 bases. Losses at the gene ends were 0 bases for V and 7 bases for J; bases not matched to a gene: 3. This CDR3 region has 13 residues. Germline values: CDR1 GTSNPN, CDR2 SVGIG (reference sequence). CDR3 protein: CAWSVQGAGEAFF. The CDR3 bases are TGTGCCTGGAGTGTACAGGGGGCTGGTGAAGCTTTCTTT.

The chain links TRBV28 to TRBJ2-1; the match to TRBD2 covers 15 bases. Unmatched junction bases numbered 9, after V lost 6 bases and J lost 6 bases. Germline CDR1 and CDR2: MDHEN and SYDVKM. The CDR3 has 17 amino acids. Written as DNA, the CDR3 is TGTGCCAGCAGCCGAACCGGGACTAGCGGGAGGCTCAATGAGCAGTTCTTC. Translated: CASSRTGTSGRLNEQFF.

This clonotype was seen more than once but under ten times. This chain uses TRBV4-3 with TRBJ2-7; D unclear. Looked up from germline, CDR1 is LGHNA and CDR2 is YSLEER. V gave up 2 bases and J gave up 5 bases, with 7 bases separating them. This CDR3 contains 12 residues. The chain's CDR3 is CASSQIGHEQYF. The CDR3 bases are TGCGCCAGCAGCCAAATTGGACACGAGCAGTACTTC.

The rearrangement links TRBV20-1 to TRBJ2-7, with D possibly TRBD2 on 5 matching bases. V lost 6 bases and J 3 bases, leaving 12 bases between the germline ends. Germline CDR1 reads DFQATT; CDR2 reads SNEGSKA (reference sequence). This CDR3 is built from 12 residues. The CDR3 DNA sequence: TGCAGTGCATCAACGGGATTCTACGAGCAGTACTTC. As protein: CSASTGFYEQYF.